The clone carrying this T cell receptor beta chain came up many times. Time point described: patch test 1, 2 weeks after DPC sensitization. Described treatment: therapeutic diphenylcyclopropenone sensitization with weekly scalp DPC. Within the library, unique molecular identifiers were attached to each individual cDNA molecule. TCRdb redid the calling of the RACE reads with MiXCR, one entry per CDR3 protein. Of under 450,000 distinct CDR3 sequences detected, about 4.4% appear once; the ten largest clones hold 2% to 2.5%. This sample stems from a study of human T cells and chemical hapten exposure. Study background: Slight volume differences across pooled libraries mainly accounted for varying per-sample TCR yields.

Germline loops: CDR1 ENHRY, CDR2 SYGVKD. This CDR3 has 15 amino acids. V gave up 4 bases and J gave up 6 bases, with 13 bases separating them. The input for sequencing was whole blood, taken in connection with sensitization to the hapten diphenylcyclopropenone (DPC). V usage is TRBV10-3 and J usage is TRBJ1-6, with D possibly TRBD1 on 6 matching bases. This receptor was identified in a woman aged 45-65 years with alopecia areata. Some clones in this sample may be carry-over from other donors' samples. CDR3 in amino acids: CAISAAGAANSPLHF. The CDR3, as DNA: TGTGCCATCAGTGCAGCGGGGGCCGCTAATTCACCCCTCCACTTT.